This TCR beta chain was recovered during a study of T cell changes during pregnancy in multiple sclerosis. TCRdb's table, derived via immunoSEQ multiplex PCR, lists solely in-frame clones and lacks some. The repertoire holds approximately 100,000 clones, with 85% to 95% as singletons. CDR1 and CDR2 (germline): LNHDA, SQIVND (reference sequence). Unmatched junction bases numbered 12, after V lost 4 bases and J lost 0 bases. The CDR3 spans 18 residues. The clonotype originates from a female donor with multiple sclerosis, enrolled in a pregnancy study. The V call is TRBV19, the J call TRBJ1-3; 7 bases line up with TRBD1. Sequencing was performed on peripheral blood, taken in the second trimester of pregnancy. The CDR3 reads CASSTRIPGQSSGNTIYF. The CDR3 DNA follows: TGTGCCAGTAGTACCAGGATACCGGGACAGTCCTCTGGAAACACCATATATTTT.